The 11 T cell receptor beta chains reported below all come from one sample, sequenced in a study of T cells after yellow fever vaccination. MiXCR, run by TCRdb on the 5' RACE reads, gives a single entry per CDR3 protein. The repertoire holds about 50,000 distinct CDR3 sequences, with about 7.9% as singletons. The input for sequencing was CD8+ T cells sorted from PBMCs, taken less than 16 days after the first yellow fever vaccination. The receptors originated from a young man who received the YFV17D yellow fever vaccine.

This clonotype has a count of ten or more. V gene TRBV9 combines with J gene TRBJ2-7; D gene unclear. V lost 0 bases and J lost 4, with 8 bases in between. Germline V CDR1 and CDR2: SGDLS, YYNGEE. CDR3 length: 13 amino acids. DNA for the CDR3: TGTGCCAGCAGCGTAGTAAGTGGGTACGAGCAGTACTTC. Protein sequence: CASSVVSGYEQYF.

Many counts were recorded for this clonotype. The rearrangement uses TRBV10-2 and TRBJ1-1, with no clear D. The CDR3 is 13 amino acids. The germline gives CDR1 WSHSY, CDR2 SAAADI. Between the trimmed V and J ends, which lost 3 bases and 4 bases, there was a span of 9 bases. CDR3 DNA sequence: TGCGCCAGCAGTGATGCAGGCCTCACTGAAGCTTTCTTT. As protein: CASSDAGLTEAFF.

This clonotype was counted at least ten times. J is TRBJ2-3 and V is TRBV9, with D uncertain. This CDR3 has 12 amino acids. The V gene's germline CDR1 is SGDLS and CDR2 YYNGEE. Trimming pared 2 bases from V and 5 bases from J, leaving 6 bases between. The CDR3 loop reads CASSVQQDTQYF. Written as DNA, the CDR3 is TGTGCCAGCAGCGTCCAGCAAGATACGCAGTATTTT.

This clonotype was detected ten times or more. The gene calls are TRBV5-1 and TRBJ2-1; possible D gene TRBD2, 6 bases. The germline V gene encodes CDR1 SGHRS and CDR2 YFSETQ. Trimming cost V 7 bases and J 2 bases, with 13 bases left between them. The CDR3 has 14 residues. In DNA, the CDR3 is TGCGCCAGCCCAGCGGGCCTTACCTACAATGAGCAGTTCTTC. It yields the protein CASPAGLTYNEQFF.

This chain joins TRBV19 and TRBJ2-2; 7 nucleotides agree with TRBD1. This CDR3 is built from 14 residues. Germline CDR1 is LNHDA and CDR2 is SQIVND (reference sequence). Unmatched junction bases numbered 9, after V lost 8 bases and J lost 6 bases. The CDR3 region has the DNA TGTGCCAGTGAACAGGGGTACTCCGCCGGGGAGCTGTTTTTT. Translation gives CASEQGYSAGELFF.

The V and J genes are TRBV5-1 and TRBJ2-7; D might be TRBD2 (7 bases). There are 17 residues in the CDR3. The germline V gene has CDR1 SGHRS and CDR2 YFSETQ. Trimming removed 4 bases from V and 4 bases from J, with 24 bases in between. CDR3 in amino acids: CASSPPGGGEVRYEQYF. The CDR3 DNA reads TGCGCCAGCAGCCCGCCTGGGGGGGGCGAGGTTCGGTACGAGCAGTACTTC.

Many counts were recorded for this clonotype. The V gene is TRBV7-8, the J gene TRBJ2-1; the D gene could be TRBD1 or TRBD2 (6 bases each). V was shortened by 1 base and J by 8 bases, with 18 bases between the two germline ends. This CDR3 has 16 residues. Germline V CDR1 and CDR2: SGHVS, FQNEAQ. This CDR3 is CASSLEGGQTLYEQFF. DNA of the CDR3: TGTGCCAGCAGCTTAGAGGGGGGCCAAACTCTCTATGAGCAGTTCTTC.

This clonotype was observed at least ten times. The rearrangement joins TRBV7-2 to TRBJ2-7, with 8 positions matching TRBD1. V trimming: 5 bases; J trimming: 4 bases; junction bases outside the gene matches: 10. CDR3 length: 15 residues. In germline, CDR1 is SGHTA, CDR2 FQGNSA. The CDR3 loop reads CASSPTGTGFYEQYF. CDR3 nucleotides: TGTGCCAGCAGCCCAACCGGGACAGGATTTTACGAGCAGTACTTC.

At least ten counts were recorded for this clonotype. V gene TRBV4-3 combines with J gene TRBJ2-5, with TRBD1 matching 10 bases. J lost 5 bases, V lost 2 bases, and 2 bases had no gene match. The CDR3 extends over 14 amino acids. CDR1 and CDR2 from the germline V gene are LGHNA and YSLEER. The CDR3 here is CASSQRQGAETQYF. The CDR3 bases are TGCGCCAGCAGCCAAAGACAGGGGGCTGAGACCCAGTACTTC.

Concerning this clonotype: A much larger clonotype is one base distant, so this may be a read error. The genes are TRBV12-3 or TRBV12-4 and TRBJ2-3; D is undetermined. This CDR3 region has 11 residues. In DNA form, the CDR3 reads TGTGCCAGCAGTGTAGTGGATATGCAGTATTTT. This translates into CASSVVDMQYF.

The table lists this clonotype with many counts. This chain links TRBV7-3 with TRBJ2-1; a weak D match, TRBD2 (5 bases). Trimming left V 2 bases short and J 3 bases short, with 11 bases between. Germline values: CDR1 SGHTA, CDR2 FQGTGA. CDR3 length equals 15 residues. The CDR3 reads CASSLGAGFYNEQFF. The CDR3 DNA reads TGTGCCAGCAGCTTAGGTGCGGGTTTCTACAATGAGCAGTTCTTC.